A selection of T cell receptor beta chains follows, all from one sample in a study of early T cells in non-severe SARS-CoV-2 infection. TCRdb reanalysed the 5' RACE reads using MiXCR and keeps one entry per CDR3 protein. This repertoire shows 40,000 to 50,000 distinct CDR3 sequences, roughly 5.7% found once; its top ten account for 5.4%. The sample here was whole blood, taken at baseline. These receptors all stem from an adult who was a healthcare worker with PCR-confirmed SARS-CoV-2 infection or an uninfected control (not recorded which). Both conserved end residues are part of each CDR3. Each record gives: D gene, CDR3 length, V gene, clone size, J gene, CDR3 protein, CDR3 DNA. A D gene is named only where the DNA matches it firmly. Expanded clones are given a class, and other clones once, few, many or no size at all.

TRBD1	14	TRBV7-3	-	TRBJ2-3	CASSSTGTTDTQYF	TGTGCCAGCAGCTCGACAGGGACCACAGATACGCAGTATTTT
-	17	TRBV6-5	-	TRBJ2-7	CASSYAPFGKRNYEQYF	TGTGCCAGCAGTTACGCCCCGTTCGGGAAACGTAACTACGAGCAGTACTTC
-	13	TRBV24-1	few	TRBJ2-5	CATSDSTKETQYF	TGTGCCACCAGTGATAGTACAAAAGAGACCCAGTACTTC
TRBD2	18	TRBV7-3	-	TRBJ2-2	CASSLVASGRTNTGELFF	TGTGCCAGCAGCCTAGTTGCTAGCGGGAGGACGAACACCGGGGAGCTGTTTTTT
TRBD2	15	TRBV6-1	many	TRBJ2-7	CASSEGLAGGMEQYF	TGTGCCAGCAGTGAAGGTCTAGCGGGAGGTATGGAGCAGTACTTC
TRBD2	16	TRBV4-1	-	TRBJ2-1	CASSQDRGLAGNEQFF	TGCGCCAGCAGCCAAGATCGGGGACTAGCGGGTAATGAGCAGTTCTTC
TRBD1	16	TRBV4-1	-	TRBJ1-5	CASSQGQGLGGQPQHF	TGCGCCAGCAGCCAAGGACAGGGGCTAGGAGGTCAGCCCCAGCATTTT
-	16	TRBV14	-	TRBJ1-6	CASSQLEYSNNSPLHF	TGTGCCAGCAGCCAATTAGAATATTCTAATAATTCACCCCTCCACTTT
-	14	TRBV28	few	TRBJ1-2	CASREGSANYGYTF	TGTGCCAGCAGGGAAGGCTCGGCTAACTATGGCTACACCTTC
-	15	TRBV5-1	many	TRBJ2-7	CASSLGAASSYEQYF	TGCGCCAGCAGCTTGGGGGCGGCGAGCTCCTACGAGCAGTACTTC
-	14	TRBV5-4	many	TRBJ2-6	CASSSGSGANVLTF	TGTGCCAGCAGCTCAGGGTCTGGGGCCAACGTCCTGACTTTC
-	11	TRBV6-5	many	TRBJ1-5	CASSPLQPQHF	TGTGCCAGCAGCCCTCTTCAGCCCCAGCATTTT
-	12	TRBV30	many	TRBJ1-1	CAWMGHTTEAFF	TGTGCCTGGATGGGCCACACGACTGAAGCTTTCTTT
-	12	TRBV20-1	-	TRBJ2-7	CSASRRGYEQYF	TGCAGTGCTAGCCGCCGGGGCTACGAGCAGTACTTC
-	17	TRBV6-1	-	TRBJ1-5	CASSVQATRPSNQPQHF	TGTGCCAGCAGTGTACAGGCAACGCGCCCGAGCAATCAGCCCCAGCATTTT
-	17	TRBV5-1	few	TRBJ2-3	CASSYARGTPGTDTQYF	TGCGCCAGCAGCTACGCCCGAGGTACACCGGGCACAGATACGCAGTATTTT
TRBD1	16	TRBV15	many	TRBJ2-7	CATSRKTGTGTYEQYF	TGTGCCACCAGCAGAAAAACCGGGACAGGGACCTACGAGCAGTACTTC
-	15	TRBV30	many	TRBJ1-1	CAWSGRLRDSGEAFF	TGTGCCTGGAGTGGACGACTTCGGGATTCCGGTGAAGCTTTCTTT
-	15	TRBV19	few	TRBJ2-1	CASSTPGRRYNEQFF	TGTGCCAGTAGTACACCTGGAAGGAGGTACAATGAGCAGTTCTTC
TRBD2	14	TRBV27	many	TRBJ2-7	CASSFRLAGGEQYF	TGTGCCAGCAGTTTCAGACTAGCGGGAGGCGAGCAGTACTTC
TRBD2	17	TRBV29-1	medium-sized	TRBJ2-2	CSVDPGLAGAGAGELFF	TGCAGCGTAGATCCGGGACTAGCGGGAGCCGGGGCCGGGGAGCTGTTTTTT
TRBD2	16	TRBV20-1	few	TRBJ2-1	CSARGGLAERYNEQFF	TGCAGTGCCAGGGGGGGACTAGCGGAAAGATACAATGAGCAGTTCTTC
-	13	TRBV7-6	-	TRBJ1-3	CASSSVGGGTIYF	TGTGCCAGCAGCTCTGTCGGGGGTGGCACCATATATTTT
-	15	TRBV7-6	-	TRBJ2-1	CASSPPGSFYNEQFF	TGTGCCAGCAGCCCTCCCGGGAGTTTCTACAATGAGCAGTTCTTC
-	13	TRBV11-2	-	TRBJ2-2	CASSLDFPGELFF	TGTGCCAGCAGCTTAGATTTTCCCGGGGAGCTGTTTTTT
-	15	TRBV7-8	many	TRBJ2-1	CASSLGLGNENEQFF	TGTGCCAGCAGCCTGGGACTCGGTAACGAAAATGAGCAGTTCTTC
TRBD1	13	TRBV30	-	TRBJ1-1	CAWSQDRGSEAFF	TGTGCCTGGAGTCAGGACAGGGGTTCTGAAGCTTTCTTT
-	15	TRBV6-1	many	TRBJ2-1	CASSEDGGGINEQFF	TGTGCCAGCAGTGAAGACGGAGGGGGGATCAATGAGCAGTTCTTC
TRBD1	15	TRBV10-2	many	TRBJ1-2	CASIPNSGTGNGYTF	TGCGCCAGCATCCCAAACTCCGGGACAGGGAATGGCTACACCTTC
TRBD2	15	TRBV11-3	many	TRBJ2-1	CASSPRLAGDEEQFF	TGTGCCAGCAGCCCTAGACTAGCGGGAGACGAAGAGCAGTTCTTC
TRBD1	14	TRBV2	many	TRBJ2-3	CASSEGQSTDTQYF	TGTGCCAGCAGTGAGGGACAGAGCACAGATACGCAGTATTTT
-	12	TRBV30	many	TRBJ1-1	CAWNNGGLEAFF	TGTGCCTGGAACAACGGGGGACTTGAAGCTTTCTTT
-	13	TRBV29-1	-	TRBJ1-1	CSVVGTANTEAFF	TGCAGCGTTGTCGGGACGGCCAACACTGAAGCTTTCTTT
TRBD1	23	TRBV27	many	TRBJ2-1	CASSFYGTGSLAGKSSSYNEQFF	TGTGCCAGCAGTTTCTACGGGACAGGGAGTCTGGCGGGAAAATCAAGCTCCTACAATGAGCAGTTCTTC
TRBD2	16	TRBV27	few	TRBJ2-1	CASSLVAGGGRNEQFF	TGTGCCAGCAGTCTCGTAGCGGGAGGGGGAAGGAATGAGCAGTTCTTC
-	15	TRBV6-1	many	TRBJ1-3	CASSDSGSSGNTICF	TGTGCCAGCAGTGATTCAGGATCTTCTGGAAACACCATATGTTTT
-	17	TRBV3-2	many	TRBJ2-1	CASSQASKTSGGTEQFF	TGTGCCAGCAGCCAAGCTAGTAAGACTAGCGGAGGTACCGAGCAGTTCTTC
TRBD1	13	TRBV30	-	TRBJ1-4	CAGDRDRDLGLFF	TGTGCCGGCGACCGGGACAGGGATCTTGGACTGTTTTTT
TRBD1	14	TRBV5-4	few	TRBJ2-1	CASSLWGQGDEQFF	TGTGCCAGCAGCTTGTGGGGACAGGGGGATGAGCAGTTCTTC
TRBD1	14	TRBV7-9	many	TRBJ2-7	CASIPDRGPYEQYF	TGTGCCAGCATACCCGACAGGGGGCCCTACGAGCAGTACTTC
-	15	TRBV6-1	many	TRBJ1-2	CASSDITDGYYGYTF	TGTGCCAGCAGCGATATTACCGACGGGTACTATGGCTACACCTTC
-	12	TRBV18	many	TRBJ1-1	CASSPENTEAFF	TGTGCCAGCTCACCAGAGAACACTGAAGCTTTCTTT
TRBD2	14	TRBV7-2	many	TRBJ2-1	CASSLGGSYNEQFF	TGTGCCAGCAGTCTGGGGGGGTCCTACAATGAGCAGTTCTTC
-	15	TRBV28	-	TRBJ2-7	CASQSRPRIGSEQYF	TGTGCCAGCCAATCGAGACCCCGCATAGGTTCCGAGCAGTACTTC
-	14	TRBV20-1	few	TRBJ2-1	CSAISGEGYNEQFF	TGCAGTGCTATCTCAGGGGAGGGGTACAATGAGCAGTTCTTC
-	12	TRBV20-1	many	TRBJ2-1	CSARGREIEQFF	TGCAGTGCTAGGGGACGGGAGATTGAGCAGTTCTTC
-	14	TRBV11-2	many	TRBJ2-7	CASSLIRGRGEQYF	TGTGCCAGCAGCTTAATCAGGGGCAGGGGTGAGCAGTACTTC
TRBD2	14	TRBV6-6	few	TRBJ2-1	CASSLAAGEVEQFF	TGTGCCAGCAGTCTTGCGGCGGGAGAGGTTGAGCAGTTCTTC